A selection of T cell receptor beta chains follows, all from one sample in a study of T cell responses to AZD1222 COVID-19 vaccine. The assay was immunoSEQ multiplex PCR, and TCRdb's table has in-frame clones only and misses some. The sample has some 180,000 clones; around 92% are singletons. The specimen comprised peripheral blood, sampled on day 0 of AZD1222 vaccination. The origin of the receptors is an adult in good health. CDR3s include the opening cysteine and the closing phenylalanine or tryptophan. D genes are given only for firm matches. Clone size appears in some rows only: once, few, many, or a class for an expanded clone.

d_gene | j_gene | abundance | v_gene | CDR3nt | CDR3aa
NA | TRBJ2-6 | NA | TRBV21-1 | TGTGCCAGCAGCAAAGTCGGGACAGGGGGCATCAACGTCCTGACTTTC | CASSKVGTGGINVLTF
NA | TRBJ2-7 | NA | TRBV28 | TGTGCCAGCAGTTTAGCAGAGGCGTACGAGCAGTACTTC | CASSLAEAYEQYF
NA | TRBJ1-4 | NA | TRBV19 | TGTGCCAGTAGTATTGCGGGTGAAAAACTGTTTTTT | CASSIAGEKLFF
NA | TRBJ1-5 | NA | TRBV19 | TGTGCCAGTAGTATGTATGACGGCAATCAGCCCCAGCATTTT | CASSMYDGNQPQHF
TRBD1 | TRBJ1-5 | once | TRBV4-1 | TGCGCCAGCAGCCAAGTCAGGGGGCAGGGTCAGCCCCAGCATTTT | CASSQVRGQGQPQHF
TRBD1 | TRBJ1-1 | once | TRBV6-2/TRBV6-3 | TGTGCCAGCAGCGCACAGGGGTTCACTGAAGCTTTCTTT | CASSAQGFTEAFF
TRBD1 | TRBJ1-5 | NA | TRBV7-2 | TGTGCCAGCAGCTTAGGAGGGACAGGGGCCCTGAATCAGCCCCAGCATTTT | CASSLGGTGALNQPQHF
NA | TRBJ1-6 | NA | TRBV6-5 | TGTGCCAGCAGCCGGAGACAGGAACTCTACTCACCCCTCCACTTT | CASSRRQELYSPLHF
TRBD1 | TRBJ2-2 | NA | TRBV2 | TGTGCCAGCAGTTTCTCAGGGGGCAGCGGGGAGCTGTTTTTT | CASSFSGGSGELFF
NA | TRBJ2-7 | NA | TRBV18 | TGTGCCAGCTCACCGGGACGGGGGACGGAGCAGTACTTC | CASSPGRGTEQYF
TRBD1 | TRBJ1-6 | NA | TRBV4-1 | TGCGCCAGCAGCCAAGACCTTGACAGGGGAAGGAATTCACCCCTCCACTTT | CASSQDLDRGRNSPLHF
NA | TRBJ1-1 | NA | TRBV28 | TGTGCCAGCAGTTTGTTCAAGACTGAAGCTTTCTTT | CASSLFKTEAFF
NA | TRBJ2-5 | NA | TRBV6-6 | TGTGCCAGCGCCAATTCGGAGACCCAGTACTTC | CASANSETQYF
NA | TRBJ2-3 | NA | TRBV7-2 | TGTGCCAGCAGCTTATTTGGGTTCGATACGCAGTATTTT | CASSLFGFDTQYF
NA | TRBJ2-6 | few | TRBV6-1 | TGTGCCAGCAGTGACGGGGATTCTGGGGCCAACGTCCTGACTTTC | CASSDGDSGANVLTF
NA | TRBJ2-1 | few | TRBV29-1 | TGCAGCGTGAGGGGAGATTACAATGAGCAGTTCTTC | CSVRGDYNEQFF
NA | TRBJ1-5 | NA | TRBV28 | TGTGCCAGCAGTTTAAGGCGGCTTGGGGGAGGACATCAGCCCCAGCATTTT | CASSLRRLGGGHQPQHF
NA | TRBJ1-2 | NA | TRBV12-3/TRBV12-4 | TGTGCCAGCAGTTTAGCCCGGAACTATGGCTACACCTTC | CASSLARNYGYTF
NA | TRBJ2-5 | NA | TRBV5-1 | TGCGCCAGCAGCTTGGTGCAGCAAGAGACCCAGTACTTC | CASSLVQQETQYF
NA | TRBJ2-7 | NA | TRBV11-2 | TGTGCCGGCAGCTTAGATAGGCACGAGCAGTACTTC | CAGSLDRHEQYF
TRBD1 | TRBJ1-2 | NA | TRBV10-3 | TGTGCCATCAGTGAGCCATCGGGACAGTATGGCTACACCTTC | CAISEPSGQYGYTF
NA | TRBJ1-3 | NA | TRBV4-1 | TGCGCCAGCAGCCCCCTCCGAGCGGGCTCTGGAAACACCATATATTTT | CASSPLRAGSGNTIYF
NA | TRBJ1-4 | NA | TRBV2 | TGTGCCAGCAGTCCCGGCGGGGCGCTAAGGGAAAAACTGTTTTTT | CASSPGGALREKLFF
NA | TRBJ2-5 | NA | TRBV5-1 | TGCGCCAGCAGCTTCCAAGAGACCCAGTACTTC | CASSFQETQYF
TRBD1 | TRBJ2-3 | once | TRBV6-5 | TGTGCCAGCCGGACAGGCACATATACGCAGTATTTT | CASRTGTYTQYF
NA | TRBJ2-1 | NA | TRBV12-5 | TGTGCTAGTGGTTTCACCTGGGGCAATGAGCAGTTCTTC | CASGFTWGNEQFF
NA | TRBJ1-5 | NA | TRBV6-5 | TGTGCCAGCAGTTATACAGTGAATAGCAATCAGCCCCAGCATTTT | CASSYTVNSNQPQHF